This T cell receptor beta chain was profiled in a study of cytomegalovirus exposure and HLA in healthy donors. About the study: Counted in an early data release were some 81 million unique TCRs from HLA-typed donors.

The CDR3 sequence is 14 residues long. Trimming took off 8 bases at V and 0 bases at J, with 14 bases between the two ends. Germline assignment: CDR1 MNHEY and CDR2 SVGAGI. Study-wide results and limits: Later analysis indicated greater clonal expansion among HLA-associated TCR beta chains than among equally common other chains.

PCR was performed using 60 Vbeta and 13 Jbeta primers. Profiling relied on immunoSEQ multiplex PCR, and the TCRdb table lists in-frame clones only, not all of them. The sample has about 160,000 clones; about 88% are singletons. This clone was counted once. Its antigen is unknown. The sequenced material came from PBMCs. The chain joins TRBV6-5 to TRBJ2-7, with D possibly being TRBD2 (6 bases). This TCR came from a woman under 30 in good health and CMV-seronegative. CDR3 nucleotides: TGTGCCAGCGGGTCGGGGGAGACCTCCTACGAGCAGTACTTC. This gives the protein CASGSGETSYEQYF.